Below, one T cell receptor (beta chain) is given with its context. What it recognizes is unknown. Healthy donors had no documented immune events, such as infections, while sampled. Germline V lookup: CDR1 SGHDN, CDR2 FVKESK. The CDR3 contains 17 residues. V shed 4 bases and J 4 bases; nucleotides not matched to a gene: 12. Repertoires were generated with immunoSEQ multiplex PCR, while TCRdb's copy carries only in-frame clones and drops some. The sample yields around 60,000 clones, approximately 80% seen once. This sample was included in a study of identifying expanded T cells in peripheral blood. Broader study findings: Two-week clone count variance significantly increased as total template count grew. Technical replicates showed about 1.1 changed clones; roughly two weeks about 16.4; four weeks 19.

Sequencing used blood. The chain joins TRBV14 to TRBJ2-1; 8 bases map to TRBD2. This sequence was found in a person between 18 and 69 years old in good health. The CDR3 DNA sequence: TGTGCCAGCAGCCCCCAGTTGGGGGTAGCGGGATACAATGAGCAGTTCTTC. Protein product: CASSPQLGVAGYNEQFF.